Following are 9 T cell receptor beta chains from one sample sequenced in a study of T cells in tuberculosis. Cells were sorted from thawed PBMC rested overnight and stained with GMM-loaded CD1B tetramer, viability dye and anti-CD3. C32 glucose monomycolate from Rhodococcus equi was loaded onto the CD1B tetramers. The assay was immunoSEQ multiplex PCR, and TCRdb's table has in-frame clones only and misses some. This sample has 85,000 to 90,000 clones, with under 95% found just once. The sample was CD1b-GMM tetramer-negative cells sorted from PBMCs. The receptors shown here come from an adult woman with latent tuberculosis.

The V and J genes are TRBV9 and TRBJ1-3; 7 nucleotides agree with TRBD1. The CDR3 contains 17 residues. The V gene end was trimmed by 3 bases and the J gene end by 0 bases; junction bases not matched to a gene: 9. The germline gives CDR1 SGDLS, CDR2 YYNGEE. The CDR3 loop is CASSGWLGQISGNTIYF. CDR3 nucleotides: TGTGCCAGCAGCGGTTGGTTGGGACAGATCTCTGGAAACACCATATATTTT.

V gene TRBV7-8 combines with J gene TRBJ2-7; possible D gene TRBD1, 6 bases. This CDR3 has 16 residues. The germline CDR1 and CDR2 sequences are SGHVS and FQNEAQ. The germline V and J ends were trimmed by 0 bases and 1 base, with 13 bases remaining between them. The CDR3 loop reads CASSLAGGIGSYEQYV. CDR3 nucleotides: TGTGCCAGCAGCTTAGCTGGGGGCATCGGGTCCTACGAGCAGTACGTC.

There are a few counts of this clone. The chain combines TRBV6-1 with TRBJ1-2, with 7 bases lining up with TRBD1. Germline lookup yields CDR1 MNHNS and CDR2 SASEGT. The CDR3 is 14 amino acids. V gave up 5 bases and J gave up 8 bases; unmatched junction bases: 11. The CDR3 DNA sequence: TGTGCCAGCAGTAAACAGGGGCCAACGAGGGGCTACACCTTC. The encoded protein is CASSKQGPTRGYTF.

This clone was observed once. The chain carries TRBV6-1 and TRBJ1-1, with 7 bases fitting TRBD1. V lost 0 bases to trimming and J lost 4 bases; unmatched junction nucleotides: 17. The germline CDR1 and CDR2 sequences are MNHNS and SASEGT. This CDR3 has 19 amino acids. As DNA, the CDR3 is TGTGCCAGCAGTGAAGCCTCCGGGAGACAGGGACTCTGGAGCACTGAAGCTTTCTTT. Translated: CASSEASGRQGLWSTEAFF.

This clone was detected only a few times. CDR3 nucleotides: TGTGCTAGTGGTTTGGTACTATCCGGAGCGGGGGGGATAGCAGATACGCAGTATTTT. Translated, it gives CASGLVLSGAGGIADTQYF. The gene calls are TRBV12-5 and TRBJ2-3, with TRBD2 identical over 10 bases. V lost 0 bases and J lost 4; bases outside the gene matches: 13. Germline V gene lookup returns CDR1 LGHNT and CDR2 FRNRAP. The CDR3 totals 19 residues.

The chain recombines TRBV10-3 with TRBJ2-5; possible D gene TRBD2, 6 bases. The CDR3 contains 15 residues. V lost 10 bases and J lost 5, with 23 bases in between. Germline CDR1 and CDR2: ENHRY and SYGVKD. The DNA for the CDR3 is TGTGCCACCGGAGCAGCGACTAGTGGTAGGGAGACCCAGTACTTC. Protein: CATGAATSGRETQYF.

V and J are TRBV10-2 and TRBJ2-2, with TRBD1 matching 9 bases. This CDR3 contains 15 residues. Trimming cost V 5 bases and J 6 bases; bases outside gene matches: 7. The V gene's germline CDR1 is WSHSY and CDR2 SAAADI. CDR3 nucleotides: TGCGCCAGCAGTATACGACAGGGGGGGGCCGGGGAGCTGTTTTTT. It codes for CASSIRQGGAGELFF.

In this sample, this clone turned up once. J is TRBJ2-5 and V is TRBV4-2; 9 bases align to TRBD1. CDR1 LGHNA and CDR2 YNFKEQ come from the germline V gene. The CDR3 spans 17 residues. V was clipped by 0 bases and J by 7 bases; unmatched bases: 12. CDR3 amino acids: CASSQEGQGAGGATQYF. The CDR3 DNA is TGTGCCAGCAGCCAAGAGGGACAGGGTGCCGGGGGTGCGACCCAGTACTTC.

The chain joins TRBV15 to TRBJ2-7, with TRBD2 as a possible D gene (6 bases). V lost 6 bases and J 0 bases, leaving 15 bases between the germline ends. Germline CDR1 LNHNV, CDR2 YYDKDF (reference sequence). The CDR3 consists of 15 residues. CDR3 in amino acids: CATSSPQTSSYEQYF. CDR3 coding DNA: TGTGCCACCAGTTCCCCTCAGACTAGCTCCTACGAGCAGTACTTC.